Each of the 11 T cell receptor beta chains below was sequenced from the same sample in a study of response to subunit inactivated influenza vaccine. Using its own MiXCR run on the RT-PCR reads, TCRdb lists one record per CDR3 protein. The sample holds 500,000 to 700,000 distinct CDR3 sequences, 20% to 25% seen once. A further study also used this sample, focusing on T cells expressing NK-cell markers. This second study says: Making the TCR beta cDNA relied on 5'RACE template switching with UMIs.

The material was CD4+ T cells sorted from PBMCs, obtained roughly 13 days after vaccination. These receptors came from a man aged 45-65 years who received an inactivated influenza vaccine.

This clonotype was seen more than once but under ten times. The V gene is TRBV10-3, the J gene TRBJ2-3; D is uncertain. Germline CDR1 is ENHRY and CDR2 is SYGVKD. The CDR3 extends over 13 amino acids. V was shortened by 6 bases and J by 2 bases, with 9 bases between the two germline ends. CDR3 nucleotide sequence: TGTGCCATCAGGGACCGTTCCACAGATACGCAGTATTTT. This encodes CAIRDRSTDTQYF.

This clonotype has a handful of counts. The chain couples TRBV10-3 to TRBJ2-2; TRBD1 might be the D (6 bases). V dropped 3 bases and J dropped 0 bases, with 11 bases sitting between them. The germline V gene has CDR1 ENHRY and CDR2 SYGVKD. The CDR3 sequence is 16 residues long. The CDR3 protein is CAISDDRPTNTGELFF. In DNA form, the CDR3 reads TGTGCCATCAGTGACGACAGGCCGACGAACACCGGGGAGCTGTTTTTT.

V and J are TRBV20-1 and TRBJ2-5; unclear D gene. CDR1 and CDR2 from the germline V gene are DFQATT and SNEGSKA (reference sequence). CDR3 length: 14 amino acids. Trimming pared 1 base from V and 4 bases from J, leaving 13 bases between. The CDR3 coding sequence is TGCAGTGCTAGAGTGCCCCACCTGGGAGAGACCCAGTACTTC. It encodes CSARVPHLGETQYF.

The rearrangement joins TRBV7-3 to TRBJ2-1; 8 positions match TRBD2. There are 17 residues in the CDR3. V lost 4 bases and J lost 8; bases outside the gene matches: 16. Germline V lookup: CDR1 SGHTA, CDR2 FQGTGA. CDR3 bases: TGTGCCAGCAGCTCTGGGGTTGGGCGGGAGGATCGGGATGAGCAGTTCTTC. Translated, it gives CASSSGVGREDRDEQFF. Complete variable domain (other parts from reference TRBV7-3 and TRBJ2-1): GAGVSQTPSNKVTEKGKYVELRCDPISGHTALYWYRQSLGQGPEFLIYFQGTGAADDSGLPNDRFFAVRPEGSVSTLKIQRTERGDSAVYLCASSSGVGREDRDEQFFGPGTRLTVL.

This sequence joins TRBV6-2 or TRBV6-3 and TRBJ2-3; D not resolved. Germline CDR1 reads MNHEY; CDR2 reads SVGEGT. The CDR3 runs to 14 residues. Trimming removed 2 bases from V and 0 bases from J, with 6 bases in between. The CDR3 DNA sequence: TGTGCCAGCAGTTACATTGGGAGCACAGATACGCAGTATTTT. This codes for CASSYIGSTDTQYF.

This chain links TRBV3-1 with TRBJ1-4; TRBD1 agrees at 7 bases. Germline loops: CDR1 LGHDT, CDR2 YNNKEL (reference sequence). Trimming at V came to 4 bases and at J to 2 bases, leaving 10 bases not matched to a gene. The CDR3 contains 17 residues. The CDR3 is CASSRELRQGTNEKLFF. CDR3 DNA sequence: TGTGCCAGCAGCCGAGAACTCCGACAGGGCACTAATGAAAAACTGTTTTTT.

This clonotype has more than one count but fewer than ten. The chain uses TRBV9 and TRBJ2-1, with D perhaps TRBD2 (5 bases). The CDR3 covers 14 residues. Germline values: CDR1 SGDLS, CDR2 YYNGEE. The V and J ends lost 4 bases and 6 bases respectively, with 14 bases between them. In nucleotides, the CDR3 is TGTGCCAGCAGCCCCCGGCTAGCTCCCAATGAGCAGTTCTTC. This encodes CASSPRLAPNEQFF.

This clonotype has ten or more counts. The gene calls are TRBV11-2 and TRBJ2-1, with 9 bases aligning to TRBD2. The germline CDR1 and CDR2 sequences are SGHAT and FQNNGV. Germline trimming cut 1 base from V and 10 bases from J; bases unmatched to any gene: 2. The CDR3 extends over 13 amino acids. This CDR3 is CASSLGLAGEQFF. In DNA, the CDR3 is TGTGCCAGCAGCTTAGGGCTAGCGGGGGAGCAGTTCTTC.

V gene TRBV9 combines with J gene TRBJ2-5, with no clear D. The V end was cut by 0 bases, the J end by 6 bases, with 12 bases between. CDR1 is SGDLS and CDR2 is YYNGEE in the germline V gene. CDR3 size: 14 residues. The CDR3 reads CASSVDSRYQTQYF. As DNA, the CDR3 is TGTGCCAGCAGCGTAGATAGCCGATATCAGACCCAGTACTTC.

There are a few counts of this clonotype. The V and J genes are TRBV7-6 and TRBJ2-2; 7 nucleotides match TRBD2. Trimming at V came to 5 bases and at J to 5 bases, leaving 5 bases not matched to a gene. This CDR3 has 14 amino acids. CDR1 and CDR2 from the germline V gene are SGHVS and FNYEAQ. CDR3 loop: CASSRTGLTGELFF. CDR3 nucleotides: TGTGCCAGCAGCCGTACGGGACTAACCGGGGAGCTGTTTTTT.

This clonotype was observed a handful of times. V gene TRBV20-1 combines with J gene TRBJ2-5; 7 positions agree with TRBD2. Germline loops: CDR1 DFQATT, CDR2 SNEGSKA (reference sequence). With 2 bases clipped from V and 3 bases from J, the junction kept 6 bases outside the gene matches. This CDR3 is built from 14 residues. The CDR3 protein is CSARPLAEEETQYF. CDR3 DNA: TGCAGTGCTAGACCCCTAGCGGAAGAAGAGACCCAGTACTTC.